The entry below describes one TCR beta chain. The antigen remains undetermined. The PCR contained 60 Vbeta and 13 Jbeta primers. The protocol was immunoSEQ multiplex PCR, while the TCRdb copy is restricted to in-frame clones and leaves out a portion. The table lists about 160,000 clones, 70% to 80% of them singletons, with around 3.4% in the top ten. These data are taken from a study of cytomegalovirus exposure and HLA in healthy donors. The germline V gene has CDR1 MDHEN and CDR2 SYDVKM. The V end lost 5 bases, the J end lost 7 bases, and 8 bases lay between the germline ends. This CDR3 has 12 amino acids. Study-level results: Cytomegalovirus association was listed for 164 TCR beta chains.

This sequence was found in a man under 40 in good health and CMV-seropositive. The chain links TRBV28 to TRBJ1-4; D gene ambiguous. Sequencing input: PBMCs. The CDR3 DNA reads TGTGCCAGCAGTCCGCGTGGTGAAAAACTGTTTTTT. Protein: CASSPRGEKLFF.